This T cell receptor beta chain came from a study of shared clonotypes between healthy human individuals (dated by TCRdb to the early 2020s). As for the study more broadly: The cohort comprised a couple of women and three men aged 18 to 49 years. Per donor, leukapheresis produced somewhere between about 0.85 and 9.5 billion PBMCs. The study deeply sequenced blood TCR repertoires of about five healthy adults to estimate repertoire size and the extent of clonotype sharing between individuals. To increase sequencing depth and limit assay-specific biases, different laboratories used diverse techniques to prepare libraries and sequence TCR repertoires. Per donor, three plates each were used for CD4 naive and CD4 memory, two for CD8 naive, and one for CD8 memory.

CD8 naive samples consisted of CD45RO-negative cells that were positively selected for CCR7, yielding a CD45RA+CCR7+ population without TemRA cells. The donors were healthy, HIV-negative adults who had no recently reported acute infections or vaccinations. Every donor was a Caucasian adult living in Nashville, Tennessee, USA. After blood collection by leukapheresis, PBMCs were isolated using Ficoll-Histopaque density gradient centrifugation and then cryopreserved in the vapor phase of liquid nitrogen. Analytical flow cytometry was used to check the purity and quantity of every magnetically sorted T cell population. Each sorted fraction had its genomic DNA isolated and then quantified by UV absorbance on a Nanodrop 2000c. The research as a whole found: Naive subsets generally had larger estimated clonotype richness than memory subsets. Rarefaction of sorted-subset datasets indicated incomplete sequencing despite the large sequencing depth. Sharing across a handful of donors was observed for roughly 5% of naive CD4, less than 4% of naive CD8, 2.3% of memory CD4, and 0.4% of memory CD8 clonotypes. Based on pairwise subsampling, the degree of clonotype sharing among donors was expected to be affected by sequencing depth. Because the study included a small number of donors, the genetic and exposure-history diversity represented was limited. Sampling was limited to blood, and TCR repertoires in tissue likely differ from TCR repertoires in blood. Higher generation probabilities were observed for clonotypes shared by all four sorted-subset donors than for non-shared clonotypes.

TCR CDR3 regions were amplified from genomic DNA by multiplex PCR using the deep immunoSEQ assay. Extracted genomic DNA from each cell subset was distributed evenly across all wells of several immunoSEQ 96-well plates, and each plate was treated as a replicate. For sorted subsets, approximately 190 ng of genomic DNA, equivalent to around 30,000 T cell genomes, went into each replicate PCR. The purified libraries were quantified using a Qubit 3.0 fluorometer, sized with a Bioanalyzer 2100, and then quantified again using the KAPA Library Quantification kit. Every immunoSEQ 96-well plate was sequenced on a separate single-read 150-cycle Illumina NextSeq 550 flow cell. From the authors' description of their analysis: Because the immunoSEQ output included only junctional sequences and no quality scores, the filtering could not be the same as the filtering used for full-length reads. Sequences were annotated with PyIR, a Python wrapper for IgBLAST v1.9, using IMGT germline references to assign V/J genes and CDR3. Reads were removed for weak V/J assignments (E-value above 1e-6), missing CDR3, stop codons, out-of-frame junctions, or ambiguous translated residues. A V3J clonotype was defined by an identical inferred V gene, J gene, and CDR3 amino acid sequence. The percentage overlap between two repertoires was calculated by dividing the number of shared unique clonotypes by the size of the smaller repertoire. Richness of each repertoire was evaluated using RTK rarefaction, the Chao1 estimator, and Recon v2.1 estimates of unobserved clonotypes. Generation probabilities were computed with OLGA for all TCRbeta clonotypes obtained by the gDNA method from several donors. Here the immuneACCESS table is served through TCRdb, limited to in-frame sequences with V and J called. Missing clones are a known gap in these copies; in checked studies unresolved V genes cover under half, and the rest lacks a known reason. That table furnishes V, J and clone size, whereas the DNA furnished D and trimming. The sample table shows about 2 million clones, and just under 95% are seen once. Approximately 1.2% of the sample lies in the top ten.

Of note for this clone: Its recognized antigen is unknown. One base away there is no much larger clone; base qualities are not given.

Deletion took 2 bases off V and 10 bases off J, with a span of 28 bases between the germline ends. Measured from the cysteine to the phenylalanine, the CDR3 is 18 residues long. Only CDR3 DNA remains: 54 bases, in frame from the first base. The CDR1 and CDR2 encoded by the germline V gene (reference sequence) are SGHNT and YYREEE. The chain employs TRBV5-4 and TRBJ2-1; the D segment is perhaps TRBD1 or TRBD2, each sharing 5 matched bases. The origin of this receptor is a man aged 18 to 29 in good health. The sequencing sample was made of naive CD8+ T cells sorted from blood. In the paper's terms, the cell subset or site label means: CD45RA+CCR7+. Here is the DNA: TGTGCCAGCAGCTTTACGGGCGGATGGGACGCTCAGAGCCGAGAGCAGTTCTTC. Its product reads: CASSFTGGWDAQSREQFF. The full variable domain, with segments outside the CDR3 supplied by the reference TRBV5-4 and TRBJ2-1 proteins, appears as ETGVTQSPTHLIKTRGQQVTLRCSSQSGHNTVSWYQQALGQGPQFIFQYYREEENGRGNFPPRFSGLQFPNYSSELNVNALELDDSALYLCASSFTGGWDAQSREQFFGPGTRLTVL.